A selection of T cell receptor beta chains follows, all from one sample in a study of Graves' ophthalmopathy and Graves' hyperthyroidism. Each CDR3 protein is one row after TCRdb ran MiXCR on the multiplex PCR reads. This repertoire shows a few hundred thousand distinct CDR3 sequences, 15% found once; its top ten account for approximately 7%. Specimen: peripheral blood. All receptors derive from a woman aged 18-35 years with stable Graves' hyperthyroidism. Both conserved end residues are trimmed from each CDR3.

j_call v_call cdr3_aa
TRBJ1-1 TRBV2 ASSDGRDTEAF
TRBJ1-1 TRBV15 ATSRVDSGEAF
TRBJ2-7 TRBV5-1 ASRTGLSSYEQY
TRBJ2-7 TRBV11-2 ASSFPGGYEQY
TRBJ1-1 TRBV12-3/TRBV12-4 ASTKGAEAF
TRBJ2-5 TRBV11-3 ASSLYKGYQETQY
TRBJ1-1 TRBV6-1 ASSEAKTGLLFEAF
TRBJ1-1 TRBV20-1 SAARGANTEAF
TRBJ1-2 TRBV24-1 ATSDRFPGQGSGYT
TRBJ1-2 TRBV15 ATSRDKGYGYT
TRBJ1-2 TRBV28 ASSLSRGKDGYT
TRBJ2-6 TRBV12-5 ASDPKPQSGANVLT
TRBJ2-5 TRBV7-2 ASSPTPSGGAETQY
TRBJ1-5 TRBV27 ASKTDGGNQPQH
TRBJ1-1 TRBV6-1 ASRSTAPRGTEAF
TRBJ1-2 TRBV7-6 ASSLDPDYYGYT
TRBJ2-7 TRBV9 ASSVGASVVAGTYEQY
TRBJ1-6 TRBV6-2/TRBV6-3 ASSHRSWGMDSTLH
TRBJ1-1 TRBV19 ASSALGTGGLNTEAF
TRBJ1-6 TRBV5-1 ASSLAAGVNSPLH
TRBJ1-1 TRBV6-5 ASSYSIWSVRDTEAF
TRBJ1-5 TRBV2 ASSGTGGGLSNQPQH
TRBJ2-7 TRBV6-2/TRBV6-3 ASTSRQPLYEQY
TRBJ1-1 TRBV6-5 ASSWDPGAEAF
TRBJ1-6 TRBV13 ASSDRGQDMDSPLH
TRBJ1-1 TRBV6-1 ASSDLGPDTEAF
TRBJ2-7 TRBV19 ASSMDAYGEQY